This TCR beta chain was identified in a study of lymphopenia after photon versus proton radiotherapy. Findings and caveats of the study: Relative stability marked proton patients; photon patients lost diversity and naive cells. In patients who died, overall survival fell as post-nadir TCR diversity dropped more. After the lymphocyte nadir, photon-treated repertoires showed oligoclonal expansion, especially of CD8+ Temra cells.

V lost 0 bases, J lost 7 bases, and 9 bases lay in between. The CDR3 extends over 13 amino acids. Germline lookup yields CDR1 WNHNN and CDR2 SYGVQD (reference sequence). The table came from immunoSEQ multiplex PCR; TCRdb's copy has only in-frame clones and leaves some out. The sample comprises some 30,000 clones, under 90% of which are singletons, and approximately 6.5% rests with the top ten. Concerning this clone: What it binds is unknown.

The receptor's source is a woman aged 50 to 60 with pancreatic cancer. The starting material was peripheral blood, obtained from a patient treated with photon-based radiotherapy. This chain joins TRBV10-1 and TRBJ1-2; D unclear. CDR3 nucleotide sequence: TGCGCCAGCAGTGAGTCGCAGAACCTTGGCTACACCTTC. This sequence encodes CASSESQNLGYTF.